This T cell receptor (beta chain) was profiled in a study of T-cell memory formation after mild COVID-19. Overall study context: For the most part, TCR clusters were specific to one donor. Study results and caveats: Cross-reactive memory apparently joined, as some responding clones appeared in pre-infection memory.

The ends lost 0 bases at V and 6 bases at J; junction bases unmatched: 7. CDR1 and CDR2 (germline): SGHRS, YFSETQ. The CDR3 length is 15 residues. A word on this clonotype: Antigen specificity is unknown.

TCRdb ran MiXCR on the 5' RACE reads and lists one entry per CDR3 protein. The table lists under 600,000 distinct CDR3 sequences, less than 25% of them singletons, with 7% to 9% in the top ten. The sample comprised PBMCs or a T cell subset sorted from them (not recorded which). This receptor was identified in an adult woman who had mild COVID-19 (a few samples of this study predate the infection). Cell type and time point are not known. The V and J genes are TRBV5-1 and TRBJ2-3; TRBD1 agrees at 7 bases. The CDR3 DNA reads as TGCGCCAGCAGCTTGGCGCCAACAGGGGTGGATACGCAGTATTTT. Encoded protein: CASSLAPTGVDTQYF.